These 30 T cell receptor beta chains were sequenced from one sample in a study of Ad26.COV2.S vaccination and SARS-CoV-2 variants. Produced via immunoSEQ multiplex PCR; TCRdb's table is partial and in-frame only. The table has 440,000 or so clones, less than 95% seen once. Specified treatment: approximately 18 received Ad26.COV2.S at low or high dose, single or two shots; 5 received placebo; per-sample allocation not given. Day 63 after the first vaccine or placebo injection was the time point for sampling. The starting material was peripheral blood, obtained in a trial of Ad26.COV2.S vaccine versus placebo. These receptors came from a person aged 18-65 years who received the Ad26.COV2.S COVID-19 vaccine or a placebo.

The chain carries TRBV6-2 or TRBV6-3 and TRBJ2-7; the D is unclear. From germline, CDR1 is MNHEY and CDR2 SVGEGT. V lost 6 bases, J lost 3 bases, and 12 bases lay in between. The CDR3 length is 13 residues. The CDR3: CASSSTNSYEQYF. The CDR3 coding sequence is TGTGCCAGCAGCTCCACCAACAGCTACGAGCAGTACTTC.

The chain joins TRBV3-1 (or the pseudogene TRBV3-2) to TRBJ2-7; tentatively, D is TRBD2 (7 bases). Germline CDR1 is LGHDT and CDR2 is YNNKEL (reference sequence). The CDR3 runs 14 residues. Deletions cut 6 bases from V and 3 bases from J, with 15 bases between. Here the CDR3 DNA reads TGTGCCAGCAGTGACCGGGGAGGGGGCTACGAGCAGTACTTC. Protein: CASSDRGGGYEQYF.

This clone was counted between two and nine times. The chain joins TRBV21-1 to TRBJ2-4; the DNA was not compared with TRBD1, the D call given in the table. TRBV21-1 is labeled a pseudogene. CDR3 length: 17 amino acids. The CDR3 region has the DNA TGTGCCAGCAGAAGCCGGGACAAGAATATGGCCAAAAACATTCAGTACTTC. Translation gives CASRSRDKNMAKNIQYF.

The chain joins TRBV3-1 (or the pseudogene TRBV3-2) to TRBJ1-2; 7 bases agree with TRBD1. Germline CDR1 reads LGHDT; CDR2 reads YNNKEL (reference sequence). The CDR3 runs to 14 residues. V trimming: 4 bases; J trimming: 6 bases; junction bases outside the gene matches: 8. CDR3 sequence (DNA): TGTGCCAGCAGCCTCGACCAGGGGGGGAATGGCTACACCTTC. Its protein product is CASSLDQGGNGYTF.

The CDR3 protein is CASSQGGKSGYGYTF. The DNA of the CDR3 is TGTGCCAGCAGCCAAGGGGGGAAGAGTGGCTATGGCTACACCTTC. The genes are TRBV3-1 (or the pseudogene TRBV3-2) and TRBJ1-2, with D perhaps TRBD1 (5 bases). The CDR3 is 15 residues long. V lost 1 base and J lost 4, with 13 bases in between. CDR1 and CDR2 (germline): LGHDT, YNNKEL (reference sequence).

V and J are TRBV15 and TRBJ2-5; no clear D. Germline V gene data show CDR1 as LNHNV and CDR2 as YYDKDF (reference sequence). CDR3 length: 16 residues. V was trimmed by 1 base and J by 2 bases, leaving 14 bases between them. CDR3 sequence reads: CATSRGESKGQETQYF. The CDR3, as DNA: TGTGCCACCAGCAGAGGCGAGTCAAAAGGACAAGAGACCCAGTACTTC.

The V gene is TRBV4-2, the J gene TRBJ1-1; maybe TRBD1 (6 bases). Germline assignment: CDR1 LGHNA and CDR2 YNFKEQ. Trimming left V 1 base short and J 5 bases short, with 8 bases between. This CDR3 contains 13 residues. CDR3 in DNA: TGTGCCAGCAGCCAAGCAGGGGCTACTGAAGCTTTCTTT. Residues: CASSQAGATEAFF.

V is TRBV15 and J is TRBJ2-1, with D perhaps TRBD2 (6 bases). CDR3 size: 14 residues. Germline V gene lookup returns CDR1 LNHNV and CDR2 YYDKDF (reference sequence). The V gene lost 4 bases and the J gene lost 12 bases, with 19 bases spanning the gap. The CDR3 spells CATSIQIWAEGQFF. CDR3 DNA sequence: TGTGCCACCAGCATACAAATCTGGGCGGAGGGGCAGTTCTTC.

V usage is TRBV28 and J usage is TRBJ2-7; 7 bases align to TRBD2. Trimming cost V 5 bases and J 3 bases; bases outside gene matches: 7. Germline assignment: CDR1 MDHEN and CDR2 SYDVKM. The CDR3 covers 14 residues. The CDR3 sequence is CASSPGTNYYEQYF. The CDR3 bases are TGTGCCAGCAGTCCCGGGACTAACTACTACGAGCAGTACTTC.

This chain connects TRBV5-6 to TRBJ2-7; D gene ambiguous. The CDR3 runs 12 residues. Trimming stripped 4 bases from V and 3 bases from J, with 8 bases between. CDR1 is SGHDT, CDR2 YYEEEE, per germline. The CDR3 sequence is CASSAVDYEQYF. DNA of the CDR3: TGTGCCAGCAGCGCTGTCGACTACGAGCAGTACTTC.

The chain carries TRBV12-3 or TRBV12-4 and TRBJ1-1; D possibly corresponds to TRBD1 (6 bases). V dropped 2 bases and J dropped 11 bases, with 15 bases sitting between them. The CDR3 totals 13 residues. DNA for the CDR3: TGTGCCAGCAGTTTAAGTGGGGGGGCGACGGCTTTCTTT. Translated: CASSLSGGATAFF.

This chain joins TRBV28 and TRBJ2-7, with TRBD2 as a possible D gene (6 bases). Germline V gene data show CDR1 as MDHEN and CDR2 as SYDVKM. This CDR3 is built from 14 residues. The V end was cut by 6 bases, the J end by 5 bases, with 17 bases between. DNA of the CDR3: TGTGCCAGCAGACAAAGCCTCCCGGGAGACGAGCAGTACTTC. It specifies CASRQSLPGDEQYF.

The chain employs TRBV9 and TRBJ2-1; TRBD2 is a possible D gene (6 bases). Germline V gives CDR1 SGDLS, CDR2 YYNGEE. Trimming shortened V by 0 bases and J by 5 bases, and 12 bases separated the two germline ends. CDR3 length: 15 amino acids. Here the CDR3 reads CASSVGGTANNEQFF. In DNA form, the CDR3 reads TGTGCCAGCAGCGTAGGGGGGACTGCTAACAATGAGCAGTTCTTC.

This clone has only one observation. V is TRBV2 and J is TRBJ2-1; D uncertain. The CDR3 covers 15 residues. V lost 5 bases and J 0 bases, leaving 11 bases between the germline ends. CDR1 SNHLY and CDR2 FYNNEI come from the germline V gene. CDR3 in amino acids: CASSPDQYSYNEQFF. DNA of the CDR3: TGTGCCAGCAGTCCGGACCAATACTCCTACAATGAGCAGTTCTTC.

J is TRBJ2-7 and V is TRBV7-9; D uncertain. Germline CDR1 and CDR2: SEHNR and FQNEAQ (reference sequence). The CDR3 runs to 14 residues. V was shortened by 0 bases and J by 2 bases, with 8 bases between the two germline ends. The CDR3: CASSLADEAYEQYF. CDR3 DNA sequence: TGTGCCAGCAGCTTAGCGGACGAAGCCTACGAGCAGTACTTC.

The genes are TRBV6-2 or TRBV6-3 and TRBJ1-1, with no clear D. The CDR3 spans 13 residues. The germline gives CDR1 MNHEY, CDR2 SVGEGT. The V gene lost 5 bases and the J gene lost 3 bases, with 10 bases spanning the gap. The CDR3 reads CASSAWADTEAFF. In nucleotides, the CDR3 is TGTGCCAGCAGTGCTTGGGCGGACACTGAAGCTTTCTTT.

The V call is TRBV23-1, the J call TRBJ2-5; 9 nucleotides agree with TRBD1. TRBV23-1 counts as an open reading frame of uncertain function. The J segment lost 5 bases and the V segment lost 4 bases, leaving 8 bases of the junction unmatched. The CDR3 consists of 15 residues. CDR3 in amino acids: CASSPMGQGIETQYF. CDR3 nucleotide sequence: TGCGCCAGCAGTCCTATGGGACAGGGTATTGAGACCCAGTACTTC.

The J gene is TRBJ2-7, the V gene TRBV7-8; 12 bases line up with TRBD2. Germline V gives CDR1 SGHVS, CDR2 FQNEAQ. The CDR3 covers 17 residues. Germline trimming cut 5 bases from V and 3 bases from J; bases unmatched to any gene: 11. CDR3: CASSTQALAGGNYEQYF. The CDR3 DNA is TGTGCCAGCAGCACTCAAGCCCTAGCGGGAGGGAACTACGAGCAGTACTTC.

J is TRBJ2-3 and V is TRBV19; D is perhaps TRBD1 or TRBD2 (6 bases each). The V end lost 6 bases, the J end lost 0 bases, and 13 bases lay between the germline ends. The CDR3 is 15 amino acids. Germline CDR1 and CDR2: LNHDA and SQIVND (reference sequence). CDR3 sequence: CASRSGAPSTDTQYF. CDR3 DNA: TGTGCCAGTAGGTCGGGGGCGCCTAGCACAGATACGCAGTATTTT.

CDR3 coding DNA: TGCGCCAGCAGCTTACAGGGGGCCACTGAAGCTTTCTTT. This gives the protein CASSLQGATEAFF. The rearrangement uses TRBV5-1 and TRBJ1-1; 9 bases agree with TRBD1. Germline V gives CDR1 SGHRS, CDR2 YFSETQ. The CDR3 extends over 13 amino acids. J gave up 4 bases and V 2 bases, and 0 bases lay outside the gene matches.

This clone was found a few times. This chain connects TRBV7-2 to TRBJ2-3; 7 nucleotides match TRBD2. The J segment lost 3 bases and the V segment lost 4 bases, leaving 10 bases of the junction unmatched. Germline values: CDR1 SGHTA, CDR2 FQGNSA. The CDR3 extends over 16 amino acids. Here the CDR3 DNA reads TGTGCCAGCAGCTCTAAACGGGAGGCCCGAACAGATACGCAGTATTTT. It is translated as CASSSKREARTDTQYF.

In its sample, this clone was seen a few times. V is TRBV27 and J is TRBJ2-3; no definite D call. V lost 5 bases and J lost 2, with 8 bases in between. This CDR3 is built from 13 residues. Per germline, CDR1 MNHEY and CDR2 SMNVEV (reference sequence). CDR3 sequence: CASSPRPTDTQYF. CDR3 sequence (DNA): TGTGCCAGCAGTCCCAGGCCCACAGATACGCAGTATTTT.

This chain links TRBV27 with TRBJ2-7; TRBD2 aligns across 11 bases. The V gene's germline CDR1 is MNHEY and CDR2 SMNVEV (reference sequence). The length of the CDR3 is 13 residues. The ends lost 5 bases at V and 5 bases at J; junction bases unmatched: 2. As DNA, the CDR3 is TGTGCCAGCAGTCTGGGACTAGCGGACGAGCAGTACTTC. Encoded protein: CASSLGLADEQYF.

The chain joins TRBV7-9 to TRBJ2-7, with 9 bases identical to TRBD1. Trimming at V came to 4 bases and at J to 0 bases, leaving 7 bases not matched to a gene. Germline V gene lookup returns CDR1 SEHNR and CDR2 FQNEAQ (reference sequence). This CDR3 is 16 amino acids long. The chain's CDR3 is CASSSQGQGPSYEQYF. CDR3 coding DNA: TGTGCCAGCAGCTCTCAAGGACAGGGGCCCTCCTACGAGCAGTACTTC. The full variable domain, with the rest looked up from reference TRBV7-9 and TRBJ2-7, is DTGVSQNPRHKITKRGQNVTFRCDPISEHNRLYWYRQTLGQGPEFLTYFQNEAQLEKSRLLSDRFSAERPKGSFSTLEIQRTEQGDSAMYLCASSSQGQGPSYEQYFGPGTRLTVT.

The rearrangement uses TRBV28 and TRBJ2-1; unclear D gene. Germline lookup yields CDR1 MDHEN and CDR2 SYDVKM. The CDR3 has 15 amino acids. The V end lost 2 bases, the J end lost 4 bases, and 12 bases lay between the germline ends. DNA for the CDR3: TGTGCCAGCAGTTTAATGGGGTCCCGGTACAATGAGCAGTTCTTC. Translation gives CASSLMGSRYNEQFF.

The rearrangement uses TRBV6-2 or TRBV6-3 and TRBJ2-1; TRBD2 aligns across 8 bases. The CDR3 has 17 amino acids. The V and J ends lost 6 bases and 9 bases, in that order; junction bases with no gene match: 19. Germline loops: CDR1 MNHEY, CDR2 SVGEGT. This chain's CDR3 is CASSSIGSAGEGGEQFF. CDR3 nucleotides: TGTGCCAGCAGCTCCATCGGTTCAGCGGGAGAGGGTGGTGAGCAGTTCTTC.

The chain couples TRBV19 to TRBJ2-2; the match to TRBD2 covers 11 bases. CDR1 LNHDA and CDR2 SQIVND come from the germline V gene (reference sequence). V lost 1 base and J lost 7; bases outside the gene matches: 14. The CDR3 has 19 amino acids. The CDR3 loop is CASSIVFLASGRNGGELFF. In DNA form, the CDR3 reads TGTGCCAGTAGTATAGTGTTTCTTGCTAGCGGGAGGAACGGCGGGGAGCTGTTTTTT.

Of note for this clone: This CDR3 is also generated by other DNA sequences in the sample. The chain has TRBV20-1 and TRBJ2-2; D unclear. V was pared by 6 bases and J by 1 base, with 3 bases between. Germline V lookup: CDR1 DFQATT, CDR2 SNEGSKA (reference sequence). The CDR3 contains 11 residues. CDR3 DNA sequence: TGCAGTGCCCGGAACACCGGGGAGCTGTTTTTT. Its translation: CSARNTGELFF.

The chain couples TRBV15 to TRBJ2-2; D not resolved. The V and J ends lost 1 base and 4 bases respectively, with 7 bases between them. The CDR3 is 14 residues long. Germline V CDR1 and CDR2: LNHNV, YYDKDF (reference sequence). The CDR3 DNA follows: TGTGCCACCAGCAGAGTTCGCGGCACCGGGGAGCTGTTTTTT. It yields the protein CATSRVRGTGELFF. The variable domain in full, with the rest retrieved from reference TRBV15 and TRBJ2-2, is DAMVIQNPRYQVTQFGKPVTLSCSQTLNHNVMYWYQQKSSQAPKLLFHYYDKDFNNEADTPDNFQSRRPNTSFCFLDIRSPGLGDTAMYLCATSRVRGTGELFFGEGSRLTVL.

The J gene is TRBJ1-5, the V gene TRBV6-2 or TRBV6-3; D is perhaps TRBD1 (6 bases). Germline assignment: CDR1 MNHEY and CDR2 SVGEGT. This CDR3 comprises 19 residues. Trimming removed 2 bases from V and 0 bases from J, with 20 bases in between. The CDR3 here is CASSYPLSTGPYSNQPQHF. The CDR3 coding sequence is TGTGCCAGCAGTTACCCCCTGTCGACAGGACCTTATAGCAATCAGCCCCAGCATTTT.